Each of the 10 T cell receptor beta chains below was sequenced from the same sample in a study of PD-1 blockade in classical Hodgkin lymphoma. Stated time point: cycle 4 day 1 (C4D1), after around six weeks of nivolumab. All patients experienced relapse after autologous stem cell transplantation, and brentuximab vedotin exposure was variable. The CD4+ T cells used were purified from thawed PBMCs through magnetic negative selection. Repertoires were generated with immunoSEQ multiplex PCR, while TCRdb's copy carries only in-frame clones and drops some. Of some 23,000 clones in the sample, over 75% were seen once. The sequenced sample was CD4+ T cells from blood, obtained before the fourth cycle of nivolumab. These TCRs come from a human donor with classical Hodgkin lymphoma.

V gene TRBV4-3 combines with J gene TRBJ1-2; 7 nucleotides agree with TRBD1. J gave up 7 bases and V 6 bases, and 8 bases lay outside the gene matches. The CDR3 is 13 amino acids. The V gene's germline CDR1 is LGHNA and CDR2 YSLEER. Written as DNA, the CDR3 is TGCGCCAGCAGTTTCGGGAACAGGGGTGGCTACACCTTC. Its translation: CASSFGNRGGYTF.

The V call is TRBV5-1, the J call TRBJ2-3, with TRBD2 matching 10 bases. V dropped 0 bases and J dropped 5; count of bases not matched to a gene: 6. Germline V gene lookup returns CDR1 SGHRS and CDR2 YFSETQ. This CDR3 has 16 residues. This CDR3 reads CASSLASGGPGDTQYF. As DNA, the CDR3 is TGCGCCAGCAGCTTGGCTAGCGGGGGACCGGGAGATACGCAGTATTTT.

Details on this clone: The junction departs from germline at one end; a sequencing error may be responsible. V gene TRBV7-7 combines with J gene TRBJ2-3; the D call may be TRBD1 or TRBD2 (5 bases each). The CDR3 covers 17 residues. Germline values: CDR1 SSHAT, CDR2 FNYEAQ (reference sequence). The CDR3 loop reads CASSLVVPGLLTDTQYF. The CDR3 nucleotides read TGTGCTAGCAGCTTAGTGGTTCCGGGGCTACTCACAGATACGCAGTATTTT.

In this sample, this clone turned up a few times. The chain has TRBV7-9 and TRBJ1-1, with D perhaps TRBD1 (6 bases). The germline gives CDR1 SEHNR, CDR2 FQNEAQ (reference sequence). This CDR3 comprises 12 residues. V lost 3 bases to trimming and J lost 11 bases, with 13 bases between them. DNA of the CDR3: TGTGCCAGCAGCTTCCAGGGGCCGGAGGCTTTCTTT. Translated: CASSFQGPEAFF.

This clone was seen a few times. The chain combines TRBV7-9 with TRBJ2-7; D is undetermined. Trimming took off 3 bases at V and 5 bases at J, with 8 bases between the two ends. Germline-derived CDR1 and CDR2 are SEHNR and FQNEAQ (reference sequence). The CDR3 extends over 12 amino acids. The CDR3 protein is CASSLTVHEQYF. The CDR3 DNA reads TGTGCCAGCAGCTTGACGGTCCACGAGCAGTACTTC.

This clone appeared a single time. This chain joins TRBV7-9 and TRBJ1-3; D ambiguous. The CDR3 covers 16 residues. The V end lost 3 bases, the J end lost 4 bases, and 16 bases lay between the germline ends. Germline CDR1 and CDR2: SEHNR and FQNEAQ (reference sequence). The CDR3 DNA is TGTGCCAGCAGCTTCCCGGAGGGTTGGGAAGGAAACACCATATATTTT. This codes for CASSFPEGWEGNTIYF.

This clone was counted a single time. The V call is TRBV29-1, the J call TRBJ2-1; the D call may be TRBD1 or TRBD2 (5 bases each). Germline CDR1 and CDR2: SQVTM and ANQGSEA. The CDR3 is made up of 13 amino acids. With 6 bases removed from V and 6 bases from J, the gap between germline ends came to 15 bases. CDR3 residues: CSVAGTWSNEQFF. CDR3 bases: TGCAGCGTAGCCGGGACGTGGAGCAATGAGCAGTTCTTC.

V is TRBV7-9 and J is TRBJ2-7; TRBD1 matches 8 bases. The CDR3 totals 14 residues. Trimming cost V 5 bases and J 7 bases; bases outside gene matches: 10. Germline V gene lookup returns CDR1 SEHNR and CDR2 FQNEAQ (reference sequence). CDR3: CASSMGQVEEEQYF. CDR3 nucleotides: TGTGCCAGCAGCATGGGACAGGTGGAGGAGGAGCAGTACTTC.

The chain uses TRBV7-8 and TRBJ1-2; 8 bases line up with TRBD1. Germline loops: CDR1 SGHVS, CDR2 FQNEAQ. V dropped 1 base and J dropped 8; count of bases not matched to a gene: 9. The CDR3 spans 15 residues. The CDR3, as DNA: TGTGCCAGCAGCTTAGTTCAGCAGGGGGCGAGGGGCTACACCTTC. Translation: CASSLVQQGARGYTF.

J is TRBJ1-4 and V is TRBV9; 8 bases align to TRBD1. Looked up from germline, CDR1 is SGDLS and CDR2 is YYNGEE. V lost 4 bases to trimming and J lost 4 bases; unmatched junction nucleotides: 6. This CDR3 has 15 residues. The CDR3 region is CASSRRQGYNEKLFF. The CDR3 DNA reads TGTGCCAGCAGCAGAAGACAGGGGTATAATGAAAAACTGTTTTTT.